This T cell receptor (beta chain) was found in a study of CD8+ T cells in alopecia areata (dated by TCRdb to 2017 to 2018). About the full investigation: Treated patients were enrolled in an open-label pilot trial of oral tofacitinib, 5 to 10 mg twice daily, for moderate-to-severe alopecia areata. Tofacitinib-treated patients had biopsies at baseline and at 4 and 24 weeks of treatment, with a later scalp biopsy in several patients. The RNA source kit depended on sample type: the PAXgene miRNA kit for fixed scalp, the miRNeasy kit for PBMCs, and the RNeasy kit for mouse skin. In both human patients and the C3H/HeJ mouse model, the study applied high-throughput TCRbeta sequencing to look at T cell clonal expansion in alopecia areata. Disease severity in treated patients was measured with the SALT score, which quantifies the percentage of affected scalp surface area. Amplification of TCRbeta CDR3 regions was done by immunoSEQ multiplex PCR using 35 Vbeta forward primers and 13 Jbeta reverse primers. Tofacitinib was given for 6 to 18 months, followed by 6 months of follow-up off drug to assess delayed response and recurrence. Scalp clonality was compared among normal scalp (n=4), patchy alopecia areata scalp (n=8), and alopecia totalis/universalis scalp (n=8). Human TCRbeta sequencing covered scalp tissue and sorted CD4+ and CD8+ peripheral blood T cells from patchy and totalis/universalis alopecia areata patients and healthy controls. Study-wide conclusions, independent of this receptor: Many expanded lesional clones persisted in scalp and blood during tofacitinib treatment, which may partly explain relapse after stopping treatment. Compared with mice, TCR sequences shared between patients were less clear, possibly partly because of HLA diversity across the patient population. Unlike mouse skin, where gammadelta T cells dominate, normal human skin contains resident alphabeta T cells that get sequenced too, which complicates analysis of the scalp TCR repertoire. Compared with normal scalp, lesional scalp had higher clonality and more expanded CD8+ clones, particularly in alopecia totalis/universalis, a pattern that suggests antigenic drive. Because the treated cohort was small and had just a single nonresponder, larger studies are needed to establish links between baseline CD8+ expansion and response. Tofacitinib significantly lowered scalp clonality and the number of expanded CD8+ clones among the top 100 scalp clones.

A word on this clone: The specificity of this receptor is unknown. No base-level quality is on record; no much larger clone is a single base apart.

Receptor amplification or capture employed the immunoSEQ multiplex PCR assay. For TCR sequencing, RNA was extracted from every sample and reverse transcribed into cDNA to serve as template. SuperScript III was used for first-strand cDNA synthesis, primed with a 2:1 mix of oligo-dT and random hexamers. A synthetic immune receptor repertoire was used to measure amplification bias, and any remaining bias was corrected computationally. Processing in the source paper ran as follows. After raw reads were preprocessed to remove errors, the CDR3 was defined following IMGT conventions as running from the conserved cysteine to phenylalanine. To get clonality, Shannon entropy was normalized by log2 of the number of productive unique TCRs and the result was subtracted from 1. Whether each scalp clone was CD4 or CD8 was inferred by checking scalp TCRbeta sequences against the CD4 and CD8 repertoires from sorted blood. Sourced from immuneACCESS, this table was stored by TCRdb with only in-frame sequences that have V and J called. A share of the clones is absent; for the studies checked, an unresolved V gene accounts for under half, and the remainder has no known explanation. V and J calls and clone size are those listed in that table; D and trimming were worked out from the DNA. This sample comprises 200,000 to 250,000 clones, approximately 70% of them detected only once. Approximately 1.2% of the sample is held by the ten biggest clonotypes.

This specimen's treatment or condition label, interpreted: oral pan-JAK inhibitor, 5-10 mg twice daily. From alopecia areata patients, peripheral blood was collected along with lesional scalp punch biopsies. PBMCs were separated by density centrifugation and stained for CD3, CD4 and CD8, after which CD4+ and CD8+ T cells were sorted on a FACSAria. From its cysteine to its phenylalanine, the CDR3 spans 13 amino acids. Just the 39-base CDR3 DNA is kept, in frame starting at base 1. Trimming leaves V shorter by 6 bases and J shorter by 8 bases, with the junction holding 8 bases beyond the gene matches. CDR1 and CDR2 were assigned from the germline V gene as MNHEY and SVGAGI.

This sequence uses TRBV6-5 and TRBJ1-1; TRBD1 lines up with 8 middle nucleotides. Sequenced material: CD4+ T cells sorted from blood, taken at approximately week 45, from a patient treated with tofacitinib. The source is a human donor with alopecia areata. The sequenced DNA: TGTGCCAGCAGCCCAACAGGGGGAGAAGAAGCTTTCTTT. This is translated as CASSPTGGEEAFF.